Presented here are 5 T cell receptor beta chains from one specimen sequenced in a study of T cell repertoires in cytomegalovirus infection. TCRdb analysed the reads with MiXCR anew, one entry per CDR3 protein. Here the sample spans about 770,000 distinct CDR3 sequences, under 35% being singletons. No antigen has been assigned to these receptors. Source: cultured CD8+ T cells from PBMCs, taken from culture after CMV antigen stimulation. Every receptor here comes from a human donor in good health (CMV status not recorded). Some clones in this sample may be carry-over from other donors' samples.

The rearrangement joins TRBV20-1 to TRBJ1-2, with D maybe TRBD1 (5 bases). The V and J ends lost 0 bases and 13 bases respectively, with 18 bases between them. This CDR3 contains 13 residues. In germline, CDR1 is DFQATT, CDR2 SNEGSKA (reference sequence). The CDR3 protein is CSARETGTAFCTF. The DNA of the CDR3 is TGCAGTGCTAGAGAGACCGGGACCGCGTTTTGCACCTTC.

The gene calls are TRBV29-1 and TRBJ2-3, with a possible D match to TRBD2 (6 bases). V was shortened by 7 bases and J by 4 bases, with 24 bases between the two germline ends. The CDR3 length is 16 residues. Germline V CDR1 and CDR2: SQVTM, ANQGSEA. CDR3 DNA: TGCAGCGGACGGGGGACCTCCAGCGAAGGCCCAGATACGCAGTATTTT. This translates into CSGRGTSSEGPDTQYF.

This clonotype was counted a few times. This CDR3 reads CSARVAGGSYNEQFF. The CDR3 DNA is TGCAGTGCTAGAGTAGCGGGGGGCAGCTACAATGAGCAGTTCTTC. V gene TRBV20-1 combines with J gene TRBJ2-1; 10 bases fit TRBD2. J lost 3 bases, V lost 1 base, and 3 bases had no gene match. CDR1 and CDR2 (germline): DFQATT, SNEGSKA (reference sequence). This CDR3 comprises 15 residues.

The chain couples TRBV5-1 to TRBJ2-1; possible D gene TRBD1, 6 bases. V lost 0 bases to trimming and J lost 2 bases, with 9 bases between them. CDR3 length equals 15 residues. Germline assignment: CDR1 SGHRS and CDR2 YFSETQ. CDR3 region: CASSLGQATYNEQFF. CDR3 bases: TGCGCCAGCAGCTTGGGACAGGCGACCTACAATGAGCAGTTCTTC.

V gene TRBV6-1 combines with J gene TRBJ1-5, with D possibly being TRBD1 (5 bases). The CDR3 totals 14 residues. Germline CDR1 is MNHNS and CDR2 is SASEGT. Trimming shortened V by 6 bases and J by 2 bases, and 11 bases separated the two germline ends. The CDR3 region is CASRERGGNQPQHF. The DNA of the CDR3 is TGTGCCAGCAGGGAGAGGGGAGGCAATCAGCCCCAGCATTTT.